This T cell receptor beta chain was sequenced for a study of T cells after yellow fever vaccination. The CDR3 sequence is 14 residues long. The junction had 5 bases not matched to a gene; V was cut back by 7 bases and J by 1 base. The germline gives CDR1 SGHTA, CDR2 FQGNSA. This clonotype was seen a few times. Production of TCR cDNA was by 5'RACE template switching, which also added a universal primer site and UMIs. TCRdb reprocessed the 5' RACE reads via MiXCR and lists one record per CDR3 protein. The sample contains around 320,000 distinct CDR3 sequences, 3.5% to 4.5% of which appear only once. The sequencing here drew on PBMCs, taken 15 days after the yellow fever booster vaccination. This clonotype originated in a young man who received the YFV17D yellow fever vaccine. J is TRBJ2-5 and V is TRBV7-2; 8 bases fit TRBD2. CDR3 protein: CASTRGGLQETQYF. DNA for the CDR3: TGTGCCAGCACCCGGGGGGGCCTCCAAGAGACCCAGTACTTC.